Included here is one T cell receptor beta chain sequence, with context. Per the authors' pipeline: Estimated nucleated cell counts came from reference gene primer amplification. Sequenced by immunoSEQ multiplex PCR; TCRdb stores in-frame clones only, minus some. Clone size and V and J calls were adopted from that table, with D and trimming inferred from the DNA. The data hold tens of thousands of clones, with about 89% observed a single time. This specimen comes from a study of blood T cell repertoires in COVID-19. Study as a whole: Donors in the United States, Italy and Spain gave samples during acute or convalescent COVID-19. T cells, B-cell-depleted T cells, or PBMCs provided the cDNA or gDNA that served as material.

Germline lookup yields CDR1 MDHEN and CDR2 SYDVKM. The V gene end was trimmed by 7 bases and the J gene end by 2 bases; junction bases not matched to a gene: 8. This CDR3 comprises 15 residues. This TCR was recovered from a human donor in a cohort sampled during active COVID-19. Sequenced sample: peripheral blood. The V and J genes are TRBV28 and TRBJ2-1, with 7 nucleotides matching TRBD1. In DNA, the CDR3 is TGTGCCAGCAAATCCCGGGACAGAGCCTACAATGAGCAGTTCTTC. This gives the protein CASKSRDRAYNEQFF.